Below, 21 T cell receptor beta chains from the same sample are listed, as sequenced in a study of regulatory and conventional T cells in RAG deficiency. Conventional CD4+ T cells were sorted from blood as CD25-low CD127-high cells. This table comes from immunoSEQ multiplex PCR, and its TCRdb copy is limited to in-frame clones, with some not included. The sample has approximately 35,000 clones, roughly 76% seen once. These sequences were also reported in another study, on regulatory T cells. That work contributes: Primers: 52 TRBV forward and 13 TRBJ reverse.

The sequenced material came from CD4+ effector T cells sorted from blood. These receptor sequences come from a human donor in good health.

The V and J genes are TRBV5-6 and TRBJ1-4; TRBD1 is a possible D gene (6 bases). The CDR3 sequence is 14 residues long. CDR1 and CDR2 from the germline V gene are SGHDT and YYEEEE. V was shortened by 1 base and J by 6 bases, with 10 bases between the two germline ends. The CDR3 reads CASSLWQGYEKLFF. CDR3 nucleotides: TGTGCCAGCAGCTTGTGGCAGGGGTATGAAAAACTGTTTTTT. The complete variable domain, with remaining parts taken from reference TRBV5-6 and TRBJ1-4, reads DAGVTQSPTHLIKTRGQQVTLRCSPKSGHDTVSWYQQALGQGPQFIFQYYEEEERQRGNFPDRFSGHQFPNYSSELNVNALLLGDSALYLCASSLWQGYEKLFFGSGTQLSVL.

The rearrangement uses TRBV5-4 and TRBJ1-2; 8 bases line up with TRBD1. The CDR3 covers 15 residues. Germline values: CDR1 SGHNT, CDR2 YYREEE (reference sequence). With V trimmed by 0 bases and J by 3 bases, 4 bases remained unmatched. CDR3 sequence: CASSLDQGAHYGYTF. CDR3 nucleotides: TGTGCCAGCAGCTTGGATCAGGGGGCTCACTATGGCTACACCTTC.

The rearrangement joins TRBV5-1 to TRBJ2-1; 7 bases match TRBD2. Germline-derived CDR1 and CDR2 are SGHRS and YFSETQ. There are 13 residues in the CDR3. The ends lost 7 bases at V and 7 bases at J; junction bases unmatched: 8. The CDR3 nucleotides are TGCGCCAGCGGCATTAACGGGGGGAATGAGCAGTTCTTC. Translation gives CASGINGGNEQFF.

The CDR3 sequence: CAWSTPGRPVYGYTF. DNA of the CDR3: TGTGCCTGGAGTACCCCCGGACGGCCGGTCTATGGCTACACCTTC. The chain recombines TRBV30 with TRBJ1-2, with unresolved D. There are 15 residues in the CDR3. V gave up 2 bases and J gave up 4 bases, with 17 bases separating them. The germline CDR1 and CDR2 sequences are GTSNPN and SVGIG (reference sequence).

V and J are TRBV19 and TRBJ2-5, with 7 bases lining up with TRBD2. Germline CDR1 LNHDA, CDR2 SQIVND (reference sequence). J gave up 4 bases and V 1 base, and 3 bases lay outside the gene matches. This CDR3 has 14 amino acids. This CDR3 is CASSIGGGGETQYF. The CDR3 coding sequence is TGTGCCAGTAGTATAGGGGGGGGAGGAGAGACCCAGTACTTC.

This clone was observed once. J is TRBJ1-2 and V is TRBV7-2, with 8 bases fitting TRBD1. Germline trimming cut 5 bases from V and 4 bases from J; bases unmatched to any gene: 3. From germline, CDR1 is SGHTA and CDR2 FQGNSA. CDR3 length: 13 amino acids. CDR3 coding DNA: TGTGCCAGCAGCAAGGACAGGGCCTATGGCTACACCTTC. As protein: CASSKDRAYGYTF. Variable domain in full (rest from reference TRBV7-2 and TRBJ1-2): GAGVSQSPSNKVTEKGKDVELRCDPISGHTALYWYRQSLGQGLEFLIYFQGNSAPDKSGLPSDRFSAERTGGSVSTLTIQRTQQEDSAVYLCASSKDRAYGYTFGSGTRLTVV.

The chain joins TRBV6-5 to TRBJ2-7, with 10 bases matching TRBD1. The CDR3 consists of 14 residues. Germline V gives CDR1 MNHEY, CDR2 SVGAGI. V lost 6 bases to trimming and J lost 0 bases; unmatched junction nucleotides: 2. The CDR3 DNA reads as TGTGCCAGCAGAGGGACAGGGGTCTCCTACGAGCAGTACTTC. It yields the protein CASRGTGVSYEQYF.

The J gene is TRBJ1-4, the V gene TRBV6-1, with 8 bases that match TRBD1. Germline loops: CDR1 MNHNS, CDR2 SASEGT. The CDR3 is 15 amino acids. Unmatched junction bases numbered 11, after V lost 10 bases and J lost 4 bases. The CDR3 DNA follows: TGTGCCACCCAGGGGGCAGGAGCCAATAATGAAAAACTGTTTTTT. Protein: CATQGAGANNEKLFF.

The J gene is TRBJ2-5, the V gene TRBV5-4, with TRBD1 matching over 8 bases. Germline V gene sequence: CDR1 SGHNT, CDR2 YYREEE (reference sequence). The J segment lost 5 bases and the V segment lost 5 bases, leaving 8 bases of the junction unmatched. CDR3 length: 14 amino acids. The CDR3 region is CASRVDRVSETQYF. DNA of the CDR3: TGTGCCAGCAGGGTGGACAGGGTTAGCGAGACCCAGTACTTC.

This clone was found once. The chain is built from TRBV7-9 and TRBJ1-4; no reliable D call. Deletions cut 1 base from V and 7 bases from J, with 13 bases between. CDR3 length: 15 residues. Per the germline V gene, CDR1 is SEHNR and CDR2 is FQNEAQ (reference sequence). CDR3 region: CASSLEPTRGEKLFF. The CDR3 DNA reads TGTGCCAGCAGCTTAGAGCCAACCCGGGGTGAAAAACTGTTTTTT.

This sequence joins TRBV27 and TRBJ2-7; 10 bases agree with TRBD1. The trim removed 4 bases at V and 6 bases at J, leaving 9 bases unmatched. The germline CDR1 and CDR2 sequences are MNHEY and SMNVEV (reference sequence). The CDR3 consists of 15 residues. The CDR3 is CASSSRTGGRGEQYF. The CDR3 region has the DNA TGTGCCAGCAGTTCCAGGACAGGGGGACGAGGCGAGCAGTACTTC.

The V gene is TRBV6-1, the J gene TRBJ1-6, with 7 bases aligning to TRBD1. V was pared by 10 bases and J by 9 bases, with 12 bases of the junction left unmatched. Germline V gene data show CDR1 as MNHNS and CDR2 as SASEGT. The CDR3 contains 14 residues. The CDR3 DNA reads TGTGCCATATCCTGGGACAGTCCCAGTTCACCCCTCCACTTT. Its translation is CAISWDSPSSPLHF.

This rearrangement joins TRBV6-5 to TRBJ1-5, with 7 nucleotides matching TRBD1. CDR1 is MNHEY and CDR2 is SVGAGI in the germline V gene. This CDR3 comprises 13 residues. Trimming cost V 5 bases and J 6 bases; bases outside gene matches: 4. The DNA for the CDR3 is TGTGCCAGCAGTCGGGACAGCCTTCAGCCCCAGCATTTT. This sequence encodes CASSRDSLQPQHF.

V gene TRBV5-4 combines with J gene TRBJ2-5, with TRBD2 matching 9 bases. V shed 6 bases and J 2 bases; nucleotides not matched to a gene: 14. Germline loops: CDR1 SGHNT, CDR2 YYREEE (reference sequence). The CDR3 sequence is 17 residues long. CDR3 residues: CASIRRWDSGGQETQYF. The CDR3 region has the DNA TGTGCCAGCATTAGAAGATGGGATAGCGGGGGACAAGAGACCCAGTACTTC.

This chain links TRBV5-8 with TRBJ2-1; 14 nucleotides agree with TRBD2. The CDR3 length is 17 residues. With V trimmed by 4 bases and J by 7 bases, 10 bases remained unmatched. Per germline, CDR1 SGHTS and CDR2 YDEGEE. Here the CDR3 DNA reads TGTGCCAGCAGCCTAATACGACTAGCGGGGGGGATTAATGAGCAGTTCTTC. Protein product: CASSLIRLAGGINEQFF.

This chain joins TRBV4-2 and TRBJ1-6, with a possible D match to TRBD1 (5 bases). The CDR3 length is 14 residues. Trimming cost V 5 bases and J 8 bases, with 13 bases left between them. CDR1 and CDR2 (germline): LGHNA, YNFKEQ. The CDR3 bases are TGTGCCAGCAGCTTGGGGTCGGGGGATTCACCCCTCCACTTT. This sequence encodes CASSLGSGDSPLHF.

The gene calls are TRBV9 and TRBJ2-5, with TRBD2 matching 10 bases. The trim removed 1 base at V and 4 bases at J, leaving 19 bases unmatched. This CDR3 is 20 amino acids long. Per the germline V gene, CDR1 is SGDLS and CDR2 is YYNGEE. This chain's CDR3 is CASSVNPGLEAGGSRETQYF. The CDR3 DNA is TGTGCCAGCAGCGTAAACCCCGGGTTGGAAGCGGGGGGGTCCCGAGAGACCCAGTACTTC.

This clone was recorded only once. The chain uses TRBV21-1 and TRBJ1-3; TRBD1, the table's D call, was not compared with the DNA. TRBV21-1 is shown as a pseudogene. CDR3 length: 14 residues. The CDR3 sequence is CASKGGTGGNTIYF. In DNA form, the CDR3 reads TGTGCCAGCAAAGGAGGGACAGGGGGAAACACCATATATTTT.

The chain has TRBV6-1 and TRBJ1-2; D is ambiguous. V was shortened by 2 bases and J by 2 bases, with 9 bases between the two germline ends. CDR3 length: 14 amino acids. Germline values: CDR1 MNHNS, CDR2 SASEGT. CDR3: CASSELGLNYGYTF. The CDR3 DNA reads as TGTGCCAGCAGTGAACTGGGTTTGAACTATGGCTACACCTTC.

The rearrangement joins TRBV9 to TRBJ2-1; D ambiguous. Trimming stripped 3 bases from V and 10 bases from J, with 17 bases between. Per the germline V gene, CDR1 is SGDLS and CDR2 is YYNGEE. This CDR3 has 14 amino acids. CDR3 sequence reads: CASSAKLIEEEQFF. Here the CDR3 DNA reads TGTGCCAGCAGCGCAAAGCTTATTGAGGAAGAGCAGTTCTTC.

The CDR3 reads CASSLLRRGQGVRSNQPQHF. The CDR3 DNA reads TGTGCCAGCAGCTTATTGCGTAGGGGACAGGGGGTAAGGAGCAATCAGCCCCAGCATTTT. The V and J genes are TRBV7-8 and TRBJ1-5; 11 positions agree with TRBD1. This CDR3 has 20 residues. V gave up 2 bases and J gave up 1 base; unmatched junction bases: 13. Germline CDR1 SGHVS, CDR2 FQNEAQ.